Below are 15 T cell receptor beta chains sequenced from a single sample in a study of control samples from healthy donors and cancer patients. Method: immunoSEQ multiplex PCR; TCRdb's copy keeps in-frame clones and lacks some. The sample has some 160,000 clones; roughly 89% are singletons. Input material: blood. The receptors were gathered from a man younger than 40 in good health.

This clone was seen just once. V is TRBV5-4 and J is TRBJ2-7, with a weak D call TRBD2 (6 bases). V lost 4 bases and J lost 6, with 17 bases in between. The CDR3 totals 14 residues. In germline, CDR1 is SGHNT, CDR2 YYREEE (reference sequence). The CDR3 region has the DNA TGTGCCAGCAGCCCGCGGGACGGACTTGTCGAGCAGTACTTC. It codes for CASSPRDGLVEQYF.

V usage is TRBV24-1 and J usage is TRBJ2-5; TRBD2 agrees at 15 bases. V gave up 4 bases and J gave up 4 bases; unmatched junction bases: 3. Germline values: CDR1 KGHDR, CDR2 SFDVKD. This CDR3 is built from 16 residues. In DNA form, the CDR3 reads TGTGCCACCAGTGACGCGGGACTAGCGGGGGGAGAGACCCAGTACTTC. This codes for CATSDAGLAGGETQYF.

The rearrangement links TRBV6-1 to TRBJ1-2; 7 nucleotides match TRBD1. Germline V gene data show CDR1 as MNHNS and CDR2 as SASEGT. V lost 0 bases and J lost 3; bases outside the gene matches: 1. This CDR3 comprises 14 residues. CDR3 sequence (DNA): TGTGCCAGCAGTGAAGCGGGACAGCACTATGGCTACACCTTC. Its translation: CASSEAGQHYGYTF.

The chain links TRBV5-1 to TRBJ2-2; perhaps TRBD2 as D (5 bases). The CDR3 runs 16 residues. The ends were cut back, 4 bases at V and 0 bases at J, with 13 bases in the middle. Germline-derived CDR1 and CDR2 are SGHRS and YFSETQ. The CDR3 DNA reads as TGCGCCAGCAGCCCCTGGAGGTCACCGAACACCGGGGAGCTGTTTTTT. It is translated as CASSPWRSPNTGELFF.

This clone was picked up a small number of times. V is TRBV6-5 and J is TRBJ2-3; tentatively, D is TRBD2 (7 bases). The germline V gene encodes CDR1 MNHEY and CDR2 SVGAGI. This CDR3 region has 15 residues. V was shortened by 7 bases and J by 2 bases, with 16 bases between the two germline ends. CDR3 DNA: TGTGCCAGCACCATGGTCGGGGGGCCCACAGATACGCAGTATTTT. Residues: CASTMVGGPTDTQYF.

This clone appeared once. The CDR3 DNA reads as TGTGCCAGCAGTTACTCGATCGGGATTTCCGAGCAGTACTTC. As protein: CASSYSIGISEQYF. The chain combines TRBV6-5 with TRBJ2-7; D perhaps matches TRBD2 (5 bases). Germline values: CDR1 MNHEY, CDR2 SVGAGI. The CDR3 sequence is 14 residues long. V shed 0 bases and J shed 6 bases, with 12 bases lying between them.

This chain uses TRBV19 with TRBJ2-2, with a weak D call TRBD2 (5 bases). CDR3 size: 14 residues. Trimming took 4 bases from V and 5 from J, leaving 11 bases between them. Germline V gene lookup returns CDR1 LNHDA and CDR2 SQIVND (reference sequence). The DNA for the CDR3 is TGTGCCAGTAGTAGGCAGTCGGGGACCGGGGAGCTGTTTTTT. Residues: CASSRQSGTGELFF.

The V call is TRBV21-1, the J call TRBJ1-4; the table's D call TRBD1 went unverified against the DNA. TRBV21-1 is termed a pseudogene. CDR3 length equals 11 residues. CDR3 nucleotide sequence: TGTGCCAGCTGGGCCGTACAGGGGTGGTTTTTT. Translation: CASWAVQGWFF.

The gene calls are TRBV18 and TRBJ1-3; D call uncertain. CDR3 size: 14 residues. Per germline, CDR1 KGHSH and CDR2 LQKENI. The V and J ends lost 7 bases and 0 bases respectively, with 10 bases between them. Written as DNA, the CDR3 is TGTGCCAGCTTCGGCTCTCTCTCTGGAAACACCATATATTTT. Amino acids: CASFGSLSGNTIYF. The variable domain in full, completed from reference TRBV18 and TRBJ1-3, reads NAGVMQNPRHLVRRRGQEARLRCSPMKGHSHVYWYRQLPEEGLKFMVYLQKENIIDESGMPKERFSAEFPKEGPSILRIQQVVRGDSAAYFCASFGSLSGNTIYFGEGSWLTVV.

The chain links TRBV11-2 to TRBJ1-1; D remains unclear. The germline gives CDR1 SGHAT, CDR2 FQNNGV. The CDR3 is made up of 12 amino acids. The ends were cut back, 6 bases at V and 4 bases at J, with 9 bases in the middle. CDR3 DNA sequence: TGTGCCAGCAGGCTGGCGAGCACTGAAGCTTTCTTT. As protein: CASRLASTEAFF.

This sequence joins TRBV11-3 and TRBJ2-5; possible D gene TRBD2, 5 bases. The length of the CDR3 is 15 residues. V lost 3 bases to trimming and J lost 2 bases, with 13 bases between them. CDR1 is SGHNT, CDR2 YENEEA, per germline. In nucleotides, the CDR3 is TGTGCCAGCAGCTTCTTGAGCGGATCACAAGAGACCCAGTACTTC. Translation: CASSFLSGSQETQYF. The full variable domain, with the rest looked up from reference TRBV11-3 and TRBJ2-5, is EAGVVQSPRYKIIEKKQPVAFWCNPISGHNTLYWYLQNLGQGPELLIRYENEEAVDDSQLPKDRFSAERLKGVDSTLKIQPAELGDSAVYLCASSFLSGSQETQYFGPGTRLLVL.

The chain combines TRBV9 with TRBJ2-3, with a possible D match to TRBD2 (5 bases). Germline CDR1 and CDR2: SGDLS and YYNGEE. The V and J ends lost 3 bases and 2 bases respectively, with 13 bases between them. This CDR3 spans 15 amino acids. The CDR3 loop is CASSARSTNTDTQYF. The CDR3 DNA reads TGTGCCAGCAGCGCTAGGTCGACTAACACAGATACGCAGTATTTT.

This sequence joins TRBV9 and TRBJ2-1; 7 nucleotides align to TRBD2. Germline V gene data show CDR1 as SGDLS and CDR2 as YYNGEE. The CDR3 totals 16 residues. V lost 0 bases, J lost 3 bases, and 6 bases stayed unmatched. The CDR3 loop is CASSVDAGAFYNEQFF. The DNA of the CDR3 is TGTGCCAGCAGCGTAGACGCGGGAGCCTTCTACAATGAGCAGTTCTTC.

The rearrangement links TRBV7-8 to TRBJ2-7; 9 positions match TRBD1. Germline values: CDR1 SGHVS, CDR2 FQNEAQ. The V and J ends lost 6 bases and 4 bases, in that order; junction bases with no gene match: 7. The CDR3 length is 14 residues. CDR3 bases: TGTGCCAGCAGAAAACCGGGACAGGGTTACGAGCAGTACTTC. It is translated as CASRKPGQGYEQYF.

This chain links TRBV19 with TRBJ2-1, with 8 bases identical to TRBD2. The germline V gene has CDR1 LNHDA and CDR2 SQIVND (reference sequence). J was trimmed by 9 bases and V by 5 bases; bases with no gene match: 12. The CDR3 sequence is 15 residues long. The chain's CDR3 is CASSSLGLDRGEQFF. The CDR3 bases are TGTGCCAGTAGTTCCCTGGGACTAGATAGGGGTGAGCAGTTCTTC.